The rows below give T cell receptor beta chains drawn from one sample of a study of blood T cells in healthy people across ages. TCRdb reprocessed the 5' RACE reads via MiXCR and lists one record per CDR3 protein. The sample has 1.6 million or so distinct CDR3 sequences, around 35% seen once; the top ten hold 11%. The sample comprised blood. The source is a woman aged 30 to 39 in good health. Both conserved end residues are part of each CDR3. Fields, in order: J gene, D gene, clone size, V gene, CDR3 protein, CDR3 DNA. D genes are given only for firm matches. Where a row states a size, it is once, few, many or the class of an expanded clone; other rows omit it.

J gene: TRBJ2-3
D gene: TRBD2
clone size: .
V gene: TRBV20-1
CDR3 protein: CSASPVVLAGVTTDTQYF
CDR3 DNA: TGCAGTGCGAGCCCTGTAGTACTAGCGGGAGTTACCACAGATACGCAGTATTTT

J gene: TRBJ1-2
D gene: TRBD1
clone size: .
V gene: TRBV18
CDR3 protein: CASSPRDSLYGYTF
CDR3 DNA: TGTGCCAGCTCACCTCGGGACAGCCTCTATGGCTACACCTTC

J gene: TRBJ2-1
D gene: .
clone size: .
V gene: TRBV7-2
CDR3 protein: CASRRRAASYNEQFF
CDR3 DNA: TGTGCCAGCAGGCGTAGGGCAGCCTCCTACAATGAGCAGTTCTTC

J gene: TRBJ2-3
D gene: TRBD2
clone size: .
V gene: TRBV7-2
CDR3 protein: CASSLVGASGGRNTQYF
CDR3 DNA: TGTGCCAGCAGCTTAGTGGGAGCTAGCGGGGGTAGGAATACGCAGTATTTT

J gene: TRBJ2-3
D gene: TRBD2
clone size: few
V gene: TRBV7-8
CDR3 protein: CATISGRLPPSTDTQYF
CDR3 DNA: TGTGCCACCATTAGCGGGAGGCTTCCCCCTAGCACAGATACGCAGTATTTT

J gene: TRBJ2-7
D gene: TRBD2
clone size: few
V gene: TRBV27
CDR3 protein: CAGSLKRGDYEQYF
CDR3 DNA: TGTGCCGGCAGTTTAAAGCGGGGGGACTACGAGCAGTACTTC

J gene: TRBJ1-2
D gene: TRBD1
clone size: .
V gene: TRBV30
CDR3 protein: CAWIINRGGGYTF
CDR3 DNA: TGTGCCTGGATTATAAACAGGGGTGGTGGCTACACCTTC

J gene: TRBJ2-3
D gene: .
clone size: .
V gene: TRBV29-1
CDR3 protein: CSGTVLRGNADTQYF
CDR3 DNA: TGCAGCGGCACCGTCTTAAGGGGAAACGCAGATACGCAGTATTTT

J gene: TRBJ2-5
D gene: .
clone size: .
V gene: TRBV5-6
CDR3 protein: CASSPLYRDTVQETQYF
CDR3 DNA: TGTGCCAGCAGCCCCCTATACCGGGACACGGTCCAAGAGACCCAGTACTTC

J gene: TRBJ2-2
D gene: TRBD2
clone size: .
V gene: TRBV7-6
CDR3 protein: CASSTELAGSTGELFF
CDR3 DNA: TGTGCCAGCAGCACGGAGTTAGCGGGGAGCACCGGGGAGCTGTTTTTT

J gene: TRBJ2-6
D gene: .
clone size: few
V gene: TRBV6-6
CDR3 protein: CASSRRESGANVLTF
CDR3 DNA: TGTGCCAGCAGCCGCAGGGAATCTGGGGCCAACGTCCTGACTTTC

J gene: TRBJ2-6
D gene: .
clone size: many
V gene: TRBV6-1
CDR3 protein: CASSEGGDNVLTF
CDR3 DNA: TGTGCCAGCAGTGAAGGGGGTGACAACGTCCTGACTTTC

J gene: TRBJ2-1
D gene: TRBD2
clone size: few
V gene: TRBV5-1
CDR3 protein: CASSPGTSGSSTFF
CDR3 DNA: TGCGCCAGCAGCCCTGGGACTAGCGGGAGTAGTACGTTCTTC

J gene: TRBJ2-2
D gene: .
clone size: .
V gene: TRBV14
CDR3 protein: CASSPYANTGELFF
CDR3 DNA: TGTGCCAGCAGCCCCTACGCGAACACCGGGGAGCTGTTTTTT

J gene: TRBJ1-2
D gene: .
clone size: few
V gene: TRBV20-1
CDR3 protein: CSAPQGSAGYTF
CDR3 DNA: TGCAGTGCCCCACAGGGTTCCGCTGGCTACACCTTC

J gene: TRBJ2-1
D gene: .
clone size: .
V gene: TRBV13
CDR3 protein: CASSWGVPRSYNEQFF
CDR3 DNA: TGTGCCAGCAGCTGGGGAGTCCCTCGGTCCTACAATGAGCAGTTCTTC

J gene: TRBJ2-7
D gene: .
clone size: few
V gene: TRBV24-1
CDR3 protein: CATSDLRTLSYEQYF
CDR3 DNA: TGTGCCACCAGTGATTTGAGGACACTCTCCTACGAGCAGTACTTC

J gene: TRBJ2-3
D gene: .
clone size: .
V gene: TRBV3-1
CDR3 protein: CASSQVGKGTDTQYF
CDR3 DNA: TGTGCCAGCAGCCAAGTCGGGAAAGGTACTGATACGCAGTATTTT

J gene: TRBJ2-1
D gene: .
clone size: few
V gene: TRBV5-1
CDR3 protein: CASSSGARAYNEQFF
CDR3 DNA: TGCGCCAGCAGCTCCGGGGCTCGTGCCTACAATGAGCAGTTCTTC

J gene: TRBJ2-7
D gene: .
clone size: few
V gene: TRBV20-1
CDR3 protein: CSASGPHQYF
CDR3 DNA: TGCAGTGCTTCTGGACCCCACCAGTACTTC

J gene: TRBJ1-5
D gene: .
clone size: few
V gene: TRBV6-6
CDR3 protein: CASRADASGQPQHF
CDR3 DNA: TGTGCCAGCAGAGCGGACGCATCAGGTCAGCCCCAGCATTTT

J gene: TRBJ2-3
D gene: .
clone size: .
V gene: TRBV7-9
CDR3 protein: CASSLAGHISTDTQYF
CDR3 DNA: TGTGCCAGCAGCTTAGCGGGACACATCAGCACAGATACGCAGTATTTT

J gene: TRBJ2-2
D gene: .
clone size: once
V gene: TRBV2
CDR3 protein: CASTRERRAQTGELFF
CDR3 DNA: TGTGCCAGCACCAGGGAGCGGAGGGCACAGACCGGGGAGCTGTTTTTT

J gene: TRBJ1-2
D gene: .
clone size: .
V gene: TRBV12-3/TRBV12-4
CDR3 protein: CASNPQGGAWGYTF
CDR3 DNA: TGTGCCAGCAATCCCCAAGGTGGTGCGTGGGGCTACACCTTC

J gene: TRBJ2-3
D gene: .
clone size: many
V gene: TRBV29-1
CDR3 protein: CSVEQGGQNTDTQYF
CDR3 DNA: TGCAGCGTTGAACAGGGAGGACAGAACACAGATACGCAGTATTTT

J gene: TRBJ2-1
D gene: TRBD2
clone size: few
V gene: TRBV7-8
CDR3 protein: CASSPFAASGGLGEQFF
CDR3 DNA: TGTGCCAGCAGCCCGTTTGCGGCTAGCGGGGGACTTGGTGAGCAGTTCTTC

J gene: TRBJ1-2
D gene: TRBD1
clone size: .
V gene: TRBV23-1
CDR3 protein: CASTRRTGHTHYGYTF
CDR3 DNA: TGCGCCAGCACCCGACGGACAGGCCATACGCACTATGGCTACACCTTC

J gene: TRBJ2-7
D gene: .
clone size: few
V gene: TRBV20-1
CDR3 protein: CSANQLSVSYEQYF
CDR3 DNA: TGCAGTGCGAACCAGCTCTCAGTGAGCTACGAGCAGTACTTC

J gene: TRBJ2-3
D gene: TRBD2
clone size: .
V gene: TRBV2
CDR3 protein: CASRGTSWSTDTQYF
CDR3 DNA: TGTGCCAGCAGAGGGACTAGTTGGTCTACAGATACGCAGTATTTT

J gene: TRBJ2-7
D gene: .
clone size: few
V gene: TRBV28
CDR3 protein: CASSGSRGEQYF
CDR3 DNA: TGTGCCAGCAGTGGAAGTAGGGGCGAGCAGTACTTC

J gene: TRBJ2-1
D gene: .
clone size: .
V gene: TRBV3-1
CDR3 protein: CASSPKGSSYNEQFF
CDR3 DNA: TGTGCCAGCAGCCCGAAGGGGAGCTCCTACAATGAGCAGTTCTTC

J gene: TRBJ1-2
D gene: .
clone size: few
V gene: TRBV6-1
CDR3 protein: CASSEGAFYGYTF
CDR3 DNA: TGTGCCAGCAGTGAAGGGGCGTTTTATGGCTACACCTTC

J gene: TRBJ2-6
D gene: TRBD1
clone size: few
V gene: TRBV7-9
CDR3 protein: CASSSDRGALVEGANVLTF
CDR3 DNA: TGTGCCAGCAGCTCGGACAGGGGCGCTCTGGTTGAGGGGGCCAACGTCCTGACTTTC